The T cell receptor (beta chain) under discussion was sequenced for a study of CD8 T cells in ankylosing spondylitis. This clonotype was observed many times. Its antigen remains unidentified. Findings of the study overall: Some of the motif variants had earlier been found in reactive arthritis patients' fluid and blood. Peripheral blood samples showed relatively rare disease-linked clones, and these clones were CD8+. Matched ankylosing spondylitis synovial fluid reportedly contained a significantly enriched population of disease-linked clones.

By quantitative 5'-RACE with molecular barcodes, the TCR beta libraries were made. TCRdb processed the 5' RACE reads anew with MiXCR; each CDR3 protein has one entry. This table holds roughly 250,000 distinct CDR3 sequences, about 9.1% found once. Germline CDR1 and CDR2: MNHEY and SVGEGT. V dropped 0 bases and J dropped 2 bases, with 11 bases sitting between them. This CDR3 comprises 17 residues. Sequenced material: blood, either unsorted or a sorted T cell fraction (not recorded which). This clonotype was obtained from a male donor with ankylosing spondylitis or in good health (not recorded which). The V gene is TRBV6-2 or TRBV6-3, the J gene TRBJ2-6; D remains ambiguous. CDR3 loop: CASSYSIWAAGANVLTF. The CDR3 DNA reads TGTGCCAGCAGTTACTCGATCTGGGCTGCTGGGGCCAACGTCCTGACTTTC.